Listed below are T cell receptor beta chains from one sample, sequenced in a study of patients and donors after allogeneic stem cell transplantation. TCRdb re-called the RT-PCR reads with MiXCR, one entry per CDR3 protein. The data show about a million distinct CDR3 sequences, 15% to 20% seen once. Sample: blood, either unsorted or a sorted T cell fraction (not recorded which). Source of these receptors: a human donor who was either an allogeneic HSCT recipient or a stem cell or donor lymphocyte infusion donor (not recorded which). It is not recorded whose cells these are; they may come from a transplant donor. The CDR3 runs from the conserved cysteine through the conserved F or W. Each record gives: J gene, V gene, D gene, clone size, CDR3 protein, CDR3 DNA. The D gene is left open where the match is weak. The size field is filled for only some rows; it gives once, few, many or a size class.

j_gene: TRBJ1-2
v_gene: TRBV4-3
d_gene: -
abundance: -
CDR3aa: CASSQDSTGRSYGYTF
CDR3nt: TGCGCCAGCAGCCAAGACTCAACAGGGAGGAGCTATGGCTACACCTTC

j_gene: TRBJ1-6
v_gene: TRBV9
d_gene: TRBD1
abundance: -
CDR3aa: CASSNPGTGSNSPLHF
CDR3nt: TGTGCCAGCAGCAACCCCGGGACAGGGAGCAATTCACCCCTCCACTTT

j_gene: TRBJ2-2
v_gene: TRBV5-1
d_gene: TRBD1
abundance: -
CDR3aa: CASGQGAYTGELFF
CDR3nt: TGCGCCAGCGGACAGGGGGCCTACACCGGGGAGCTGTTTTTT

j_gene: TRBJ1-5
v_gene: TRBV6-1
d_gene: -
abundance: -
CDR3aa: CASSAFQGWHF
CDR3nt: TGTGCCAGCAGTGCCTTCCAGGGGTGGCATTTT

j_gene: TRBJ2-5
v_gene: TRBV7-9
d_gene: TRBD1
abundance: many
CDR3aa: CASSLDGTGQETQYF
CDR3nt: TGTGCCAGCAGCTTAGACGGGACAGGGCAAGAGACCCAGTACTTC

j_gene: TRBJ2-3
v_gene: TRBV4-3
d_gene: -
abundance: -
CDR3aa: CASSQDLVADTQYF
CDR3nt: TGCGCCAGCAGCCAAGATCTGGTGGCAGATACGCAGTATTTT

j_gene: TRBJ1-1
v_gene: TRBV6-1
d_gene: TRBD1
abundance: -
CDR3aa: CASSEQGAGTEAFF
CDR3nt: TGTGCCAGCAGTGAACAGGGGGCCGGCACTGAAGCTTTCTTT

j_gene: TRBJ2-4
v_gene: TRBV29-1
d_gene: -
abundance: few
CDR3aa: CSAGNAKNIQYF
CDR3nt: TGCAGCGCTGGAAACGCCAAAAACATTCAGTACTTC

j_gene: TRBJ2-5
v_gene: TRBV9
d_gene: -
abundance: -
CDR3aa: CASSAGSIETQYF
CDR3nt: TGTGCCAGCAGCGCGGGAAGTATAGAGACCCAGTACTTC

j_gene: TRBJ2-3
v_gene: TRBV4-2
d_gene: TRBD1
abundance: -
CDR3aa: CASSQGQGRKTQYF
CDR3nt: TGTGCCAGCAGCCAGGGACAGGGGAGGAAAACGCAGTATTTT

j_gene: TRBJ2-7
v_gene: TRBV4-3
d_gene: -
abundance: -
CDR3aa: CASSQDLTDRRTYEQYF
CDR3nt: TGCGCCAGCAGCCAAGATCTAACAGACCGTCGGACCTACGAGCAGTACTTC

j_gene: TRBJ2-5
v_gene: TRBV24-1
d_gene: TRBD1
abundance: -
CDR3aa: CAIEAPGGRETQYF
CDR3nt: TGTGCCATTGAAGCCCCAGGGGGCAGAGAGACCCAGTACTTC

j_gene: TRBJ2-1
v_gene: TRBV5-1
d_gene: TRBD1
abundance: many
CDR3aa: CASSLGNGDRPHIEQFF
CDR3nt: TGCGCCAGCAGCTTGGGGAATGGGGACAGGCCGCACATTGAGCAGTTCTTC

j_gene: TRBJ1-1
v_gene: TRBV20-1
d_gene: -
abundance: few
CDR3aa: CSASFRGIGGTEAFF
CDR3nt: TGCAGTGCCTCATTTCGAGGGATTGGGGGGACTGAAGCTTTCTTT

j_gene: TRBJ2-5
v_gene: TRBV4-2
d_gene: TRBD2
abundance: -
CDR3aa: CASSQDLLAGGRETQYF
CDR3nt: TGTGCCAGCAGCCAAGATCTACTAGCGGGGGGCAGGGAGACCCAGTACTTC

j_gene: TRBJ1-4
v_gene: TRBV4-2
d_gene: -
abundance: -
CDR3aa: CASSQRETGRLEKLFF
CDR3nt: TGTGCCAGCAGCCAGCGTGAGACCGGGCGATTAGAAAAACTGTTTTTT

j_gene: TRBJ2-1
v_gene: TRBV7-3
d_gene: TRBD2
abundance: few
CDR3aa: CASTGTSGRARVDEQFF
CDR3nt: TGTGCCAGCACCGGGACTAGCGGGAGGGCCAGGGTGGATGAGCAGTTCTTC

j_gene: TRBJ2-7
v_gene: TRBV29-1
d_gene: -
abundance: many
CDR3aa: CSVETGKYEQYF
CDR3nt: TGCAGCGTTGAGACAGGAAAATACGAGCAGTACTTC

j_gene: TRBJ1-1
v_gene: TRBV25-1
d_gene: -
abundance: -
CDR3aa: CASSESTGNTEAFF
CDR3nt: TGTGCCAGCAGTGAATCGACAGGGAACACTGAAGCTTTCTTT

j_gene: TRBJ1-1
v_gene: TRBV6-5
d_gene: -
abundance: few
CDR3aa: CASSYSRDLNTEAFF
CDR3nt: TGTGCCAGCAGTTACTCGCGGGATCTGAACACTGAAGCTTTCTTT

j_gene: TRBJ2-2
v_gene: TRBV28
d_gene: TRBD1
abundance: -
CDR3aa: CASSLPDRAMSGELFF
CDR3nt: TGTGCCAGCAGTTTACCGGACAGGGCAATGAGCGGGGAGCTGTTTTTT

j_gene: TRBJ1-2
v_gene: TRBV20-1
d_gene: -
abundance: few
CDR3aa: CSARQGANYGYTF
CDR3nt: TGCAGTGCTAGACAGGGAGCTAACTATGGCTACACCTTC

j_gene: TRBJ2-7
v_gene: TRBV6-1
d_gene: TRBD2
abundance: -
CDR3aa: CASRPLAGSSYEQYF
CDR3nt: TGTGCCAGCAGGCCACTAGCGGGCAGCTCCTACGAGCAGTACTTC

j_gene: TRBJ2-7
v_gene: TRBV24-1
d_gene: -
abundance: few
CDR3aa: CATSDSPRGEQYF
CDR3nt: TGTGCCACCAGTGATTCGCCTCGAGGCGAGCAGTACTTC

j_gene: TRBJ2-4
v_gene: TRBV20-1
d_gene: -
abundance: -
CDR3aa: CSASPTSLAKNIQYF
CDR3nt: TGCAGTGCTAGCCCGACCTCGTTAGCCAAAAACATTCAGTACTTC

j_gene: TRBJ2-3
v_gene: TRBV5-1
d_gene: -
abundance: -
CDR3aa: CASSELHTQYF
CDR3nt: TGCGCCAGCAGCGAGTTGCATACGCAGTATTTT

j_gene: TRBJ1-2
v_gene: TRBV3-1
d_gene: TRBD1
abundance: -
CDR3aa: CASSQGQVNYGYTF
CDR3nt: TGTGCCAGCAGCCAGGGACAGGTTAACTATGGCTACACCTTC

j_gene: TRBJ2-1
v_gene: TRBV5-1
d_gene: -
abundance: -
CDR3aa: CASRIDLSSYNEQFF
CDR3nt: TGCGCCAGCAGAATCGACTTGAGCTCCTACAATGAGCAGTTCTTC

j_gene: TRBJ2-1
v_gene: TRBV11-2
d_gene: -
abundance: few
CDR3aa: CASSLDRSHEQFF
CDR3nt: TGTGCCAGCAGCTTAGATCGGAGTCATGAGCAGTTCTTC

j_gene: TRBJ1-5
v_gene: TRBV11-2
d_gene: -
abundance: few
CDR3aa: CASSPQGRGNQPQHF
CDR3nt: TGTGCCAGCAGCCCCCAGGGGAGGGGCAATCAGCCCCAGCATTTT

j_gene: TRBJ2-1
v_gene: TRBV20-1
d_gene: -
abundance: many
CDR3aa: CSASHGTDYNEQFF
CDR3nt: TGCAGTGCTAGTCATGGGACCGATTACAATGAGCAGTTCTTC

j_gene: TRBJ1-4
v_gene: TRBV11-3
d_gene: -
abundance: few
CDR3aa: CASSLEGWAEKLFF
CDR3nt: TGTGCCAGCAGCTTAGAGGGTTGGGCAGAAAAACTGTTTTTT